Presented here are 9 T cell receptor beta chains from one specimen sequenced in a study of control samples from healthy donors and cancer patients. Using immunoSEQ multiplex PCR, the repertoire was profiled, and TCRdb retains in-frame clones only, with some absent. Seen here are 190,000 or so clones, 90% to 95% observed once, and the top ten hold more than 1.2%. The material sequenced was blood. The source is a man aged 18-30 years in good health.

The chain joins TRBV10-2 to TRBJ2-1, with 9 nucleotides matching TRBD2. This CDR3 is 17 amino acids long. The ends lost 2 bases at V and 3 bases at J; junction bases unmatched: 8. Germline V gene lookup returns CDR1 WSHSY and CDR2 SAAADI. This CDR3 is CASSELSRGGVYNEQFF. CDR3 nucleotide sequence: TGCGCCAGCAGTGAGCTCTCGCGGGGGGGAGTCTACAATGAGCAGTTCTTC.

The rearrangement links TRBV27 to TRBJ2-7; 7 bases align to TRBD1. V dropped 2 bases and J dropped 4; count of bases not matched to a gene: 8. Germline values: CDR1 MNHEY, CDR2 SMNVEV (reference sequence). The CDR3 sequence is 15 residues long. In DNA, the CDR3 is TGTGCCAGCAGTTTACGACAGGGAGAGGGTTACGAGCAGTACTTC. As protein: CASSLRQGEGYEQYF.

This rearrangement joins TRBV6-1 to TRBJ1-1, with D maybe TRBD1 (5 bases). The germline gives CDR1 MNHNS, CDR2 SASEGT. The CDR3 is 17 amino acids. Between the trimmed V and J ends, which lost 1 base and 1 base, there was a span of 16 bases. The CDR3 reads CASSEERAGWWNTEAFF. CDR3 bases: TGTGCCAGCAGTGAAGAGAGGGCAGGGTGGTGGAACACTGAAGCTTTCTTT.

The rearrangement uses TRBV5-1 and TRBJ1-3, with D unclear. V gave up 0 bases and J gave up 0 bases, with 7 bases separating them. CDR3 size: 15 residues. CDR1 is SGHRS and CDR2 is YFSETQ in the germline V gene. The CDR3 sequence: CASSLDPSSGNTIYF. The CDR3 nucleotides are TGCGCCAGCAGCTTGGATCCCAGCTCTGGAAACACCATATATTTT.

DNA for the CDR3: TGTGCCAGCAGCCAAGATCTACGAGGGGCCTACGAGCAGTACTTC. As protein: CASSQDLRGAYEQYF. The chain recombines TRBV4-2 with TRBJ2-7, with D perhaps given as TRBD1 or TRBD2 (5 bases each). Trimming took off 0 bases at V and 2 bases at J, with 11 bases between the two ends. In germline, CDR1 is LGHNA, CDR2 YNFKEQ. The CDR3 extends over 15 amino acids.

The V and J genes are TRBV28 and TRBJ1-5, with a weak D call TRBD1 (6 bases). CDR3 size: 17 residues. V lost 6 bases to trimming and J lost 6 bases, with 24 bases between them. The germline V gene encodes CDR1 MDHEN and CDR2 SYDVKM. The CDR3 nucleotides are TGTGCCAGCAGCCCGTCCCGGGACATCGACCGGGGTCAGCCCCAGCATTTT. Its translation: CASSPSRDIDRGQPQHF.

The rearrangement uses TRBV15 and TRBJ2-7; the match to TRBD2 covers 7 bases. The V segment lost 0 bases and the J segment 0 bases; nucleotides outside the gene matches: 5. Germline V gene lookup returns CDR1 LNHNV and CDR2 YYDKDF (reference sequence). The CDR3 sequence is 16 residues long. The CDR3 nucleotides read TGTGCCACCAGCAGAGATATGGGGGGGGACTCCTACGAGCAGTACTTC. Its translation is CATSRDMGGDSYEQYF. The full variable domain, in which reference TRBV15 and TRBJ2-7 provide the parts outside the CDR3, is DAMVIQNPRYQVTQFGKPVTLSCSQTLNHNVMYWYQQKSSQAPKLLFHYYDKDFNNEADTPDNFQSRRPNTSFCFLDIRSPGLGDTAMYLCATSRDMGGDSYEQYFGPGTRLTVT.

The J gene is TRBJ1-5, the V gene TRBV19, with a weak D call TRBD1 (6 bases). This CDR3 contains 16 residues. Germline assignment: CDR1 LNHDA and CDR2 SQIVND (reference sequence). Trimming stripped 5 bases from V and 0 bases from J, with 14 bases between. CDR3 protein: CASSASQGYSNQPQHF. The CDR3 nucleotides are TGTGCCAGTAGTGCCTCGCAGGGGTATAGCAATCAGCCCCAGCATTTT. The full variable domain, its missing parts supplied by reference TRBV19 and TRBJ1-5, is DGGITQSPKYLFRKEGQNVTLSCEQNLNHDAMYWYRQDPGQGLRLIYYSQIVNDFQKGDIAEGYSVSREKKESFPLTVTSAQKNPTAFYLCASSASQGYSNQPQHFGDGTRLSIL.

V gene TRBV28 combines with J gene TRBJ2-7, with D tentatively TRBD1 (6 bases). Germline V CDR1 and CDR2: MDHEN, SYDVKM. With 1 base removed from V and 3 bases from J, the gap between germline ends came to 13 bases. This CDR3 is 15 amino acids long. The CDR3 bases are TGTGCCAGCAGTTTATTTACAGGGATGGGCTACGAGCAGTACTTC. Translating it yields CASSLFTGMGYEQYF.